The 7 T cell receptor beta chains in this list originate from one sample, sequenced in a study of a mutant IDH1 vaccine in newly diagnosed glioma. As for time point: week 23, last vaccination. In the vaccine, a single dose held 300 ug of the mutant IDH1 20-mer peptide, along with topical imiquimod. No antigen has been assigned to these receptors. Produced via immunoSEQ multiplex PCR; TCRdb's table is partial and in-frame only. The sample lists 65,000 or so clones; approximately 81% were seen once. The specimen was PBMCs, collected from a glioma patient whose treatment included an IDH1 peptide vaccine. The receptors come from a man aged 30-40 years with glioma.

This clone was found a few times. The chain is built from TRBV19 and TRBJ2-1; 11 nucleotides line up with TRBD2. Germline V lookup: CDR1 LNHDA, CDR2 SQIVND (reference sequence). Germline trimming cut 6 bases from V and 3 bases from J; bases unmatched to any gene: 4. The CDR3 has 15 amino acids. The CDR3 nucleotides are TGTGCCAGTAGCCCACTAGCGGGGGTCTACAATGAGCAGTTCTTC. The encoded protein is CASSPLAGVYNEQFF.

This clone has more than one count but fewer than ten. The rearrangement uses TRBV27 and TRBJ1-6; a possible D gene is TRBD1 (6 bases). Germline CDR1 and CDR2: MNHEY and SMNVEV (reference sequence). The V and J ends lost 4 bases and 8 bases respectively, with 12 bases between them. The CDR3 extends over 14 amino acids. CDR3 loop: CASSSTGGYSPLHF. The CDR3 DNA sequence: TGTGCCAGCAGTTCGACAGGCGGATATTCACCCCTCCACTTT.

This chain uses TRBV7-8 with TRBJ1-5; no firm D call. There are 17 residues in the CDR3. The V gene's germline CDR1 is SGHVS and CDR2 FQNEAQ. V lost 0 bases and J lost 0, with 12 bases in between. The chain's CDR3 is CASSLAKDIYSNQPQHF. The CDR3 nucleotides read TGTGCCAGCAGCTTAGCAAAAGACATTTATAGCAATCAGCCCCAGCATTTT. Based on the CDR3 plus reference TRBV7-8 and TRBJ1-5, the full variable domain is GAGVSQSPRYKVAKRGQDVALRCDPISGHVSLFWYQQALGQGPEFLTYFQNEAQLDKSGLPSDRFFAERPEGSVSTLKIQRTQQEDSAVYLCASSLAKDIYSNQPQHFGDGTRLSIL.

This rearrangement joins TRBV2 to TRBJ2-4, with a possible D match to TRBD2 (6 bases). Trimming took off 6 bases at V and 5 bases at J, with 14 bases between the two ends. The CDR3 extends over 14 amino acids. Germline V gene lookup returns CDR1 SNHLY and CDR2 FYNNEI. CDR3 in amino acids: CASRRGGGENIQYF. CDR3 nucleotides: TGTGCCAGCAGGAGGGGAGGCGGGGAAAACATTCAGTACTTC.

The genes are TRBV2 and TRBJ2-1, with no clear D. V was trimmed by 5 bases and J by 11 bases, leaving 10 bases between them. CDR3 length: 11 residues. The germline V gene encodes CDR1 SNHLY and CDR2 FYNNEI. CDR3 bases: TGTGCCAGCAGTTTGACGGTAAAGCAGTTCTTC. This sequence encodes CASSLTVKQFF.

The chain is built from TRBV2 and TRBJ2-2; D not resolved. Germline CDR1 is SNHLY and CDR2 is FYNNEI. The CDR3 sequence is 13 residues long. V was pared by 4 bases and J by 1 base, with 4 bases between. CDR3 coding DNA: TGTGCCAGCAGTGGCAGGAACACCGGGGAGCTGTTTTTT. Its translation: CASSGRNTGELFF. Supplemented by reference TRBV2 and TRBJ2-2, the full variable domain reads EPEVTQTPSHQVTQMGQEVILRCVPISNHLYFYWYRQILGQKVEFLVSFYNNEISEKSEIFDDQFSVERPDGSNFTLKIRSTKLEDSAMYFCASSGRNTGELFFGEGSRLTVL.

V gene TRBV7-8 combines with J gene TRBJ2-2, with D perhaps TRBD2 (6 bases). The CDR3 spans 16 residues. Deletions cut 1 base from V and 0 bases from J, with 9 bases between. CDR1 SGHVS and CDR2 FQNEAQ come from the germline V gene. CDR3 loop: CASSLDRGTNTGELFF. CDR3 DNA: TGTGCCAGCAGCTTAGATCGGGGGACGAACACCGGGGAGCTGTTTTTT.